This T cell receptor beta chain was captured by sequencing in a study of OX40 agonist ivuxolimab in advanced cancers. The germline V and J ends were trimmed by 7 bases and 1 base, with 4 bases remaining between them. Germline lookup yields CDR1 SGHTA and CDR2 FQGNSA. CDR3 length equals 12 residues. Method: immunoSEQ multiplex PCR; TCRdb's copy keeps in-frame clones and lacks some. The sample lists more than 45,000 clones; approximately 90% were seen once. This material consisted of CD4+ or CD8+ T cells sorted from blood, taken in a trial of the OX40 agonist ivuxolimab. This TCR was recovered from an adult with an advanced solid tumor such as melanoma, head and neck, liver or kidney cancer. The V gene is TRBV7-2, the J gene TRBJ2-2; D is undetermined. The CDR3: CASMKNTGELFF. The CDR3 coding sequence is TGTGCCAGCATGAAGAACACCGGGGAGCTGTTTTTT.